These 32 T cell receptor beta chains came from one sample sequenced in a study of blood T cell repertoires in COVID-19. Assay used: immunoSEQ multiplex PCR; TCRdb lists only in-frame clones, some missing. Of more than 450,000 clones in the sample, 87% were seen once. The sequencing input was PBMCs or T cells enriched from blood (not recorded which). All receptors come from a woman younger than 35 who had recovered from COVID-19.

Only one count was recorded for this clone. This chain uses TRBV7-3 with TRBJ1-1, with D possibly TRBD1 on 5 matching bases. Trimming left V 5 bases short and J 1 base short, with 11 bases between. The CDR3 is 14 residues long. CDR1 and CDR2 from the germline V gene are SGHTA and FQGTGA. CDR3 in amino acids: CASSVDSSNTEAFF. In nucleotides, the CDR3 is TGTGCCAGCAGCGTTGACAGTTCGAACACTGAAGCTTTCTTT.

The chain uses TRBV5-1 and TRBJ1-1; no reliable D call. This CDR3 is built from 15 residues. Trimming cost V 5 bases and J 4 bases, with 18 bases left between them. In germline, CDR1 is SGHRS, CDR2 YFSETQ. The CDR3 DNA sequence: TGCGCCAGCAGTGTGGACCCCGTCGGAGGCACTGAAGCTTTCTTT. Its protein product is CASSVDPVGGTEAFF.

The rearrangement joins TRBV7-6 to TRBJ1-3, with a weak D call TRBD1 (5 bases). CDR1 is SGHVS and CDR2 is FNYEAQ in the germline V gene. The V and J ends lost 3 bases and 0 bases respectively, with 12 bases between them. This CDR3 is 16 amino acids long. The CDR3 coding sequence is TGTGCCAGCAGCTTTGACAGCCCTTTCTCTGGAAACACCATATATTTT. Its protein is CASSFDSPFSGNTIYF.

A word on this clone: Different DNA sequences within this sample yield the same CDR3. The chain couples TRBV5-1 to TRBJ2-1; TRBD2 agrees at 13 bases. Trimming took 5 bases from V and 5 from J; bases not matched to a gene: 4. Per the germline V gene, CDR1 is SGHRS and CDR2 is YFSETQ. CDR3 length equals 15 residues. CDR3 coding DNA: TGCGCCAGCAGTCCTGGACTAGCGGGGGACAATGAGCAGTTCTTC. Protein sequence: CASSPGLAGDNEQFF.

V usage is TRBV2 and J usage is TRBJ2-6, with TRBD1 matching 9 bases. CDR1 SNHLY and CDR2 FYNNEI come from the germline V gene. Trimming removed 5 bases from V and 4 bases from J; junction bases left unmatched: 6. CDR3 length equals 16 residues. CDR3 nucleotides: TGTGCCAGCAGTATACAGGGGGCCGCGGGGGCCAACGTCCTGACTTTC. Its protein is CASSIQGAAGANVLTF.

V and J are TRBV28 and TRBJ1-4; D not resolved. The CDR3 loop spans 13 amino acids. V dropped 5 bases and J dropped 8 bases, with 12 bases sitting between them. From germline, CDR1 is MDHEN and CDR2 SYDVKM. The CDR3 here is CASSPQEREKLFF. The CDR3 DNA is TGTGCCAGCAGTCCTCAGGAGCGGGAAAAACTGTTTTTT.

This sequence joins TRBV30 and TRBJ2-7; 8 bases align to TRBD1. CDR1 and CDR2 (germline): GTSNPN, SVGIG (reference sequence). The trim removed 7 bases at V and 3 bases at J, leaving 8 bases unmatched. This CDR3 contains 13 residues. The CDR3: CALLDRGNYEQYF. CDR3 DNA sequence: TGTGCCTTACTAGACAGGGGCAACTACGAGCAGTACTTC.

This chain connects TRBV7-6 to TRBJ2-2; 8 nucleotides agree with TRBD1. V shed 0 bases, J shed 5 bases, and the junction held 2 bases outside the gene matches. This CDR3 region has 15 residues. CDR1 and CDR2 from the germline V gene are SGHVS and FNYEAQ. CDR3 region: CASSLATGGTGELFF. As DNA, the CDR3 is TGTGCCAGCAGCTTAGCAACAGGGGGAACCGGGGAGCTGTTTTTT. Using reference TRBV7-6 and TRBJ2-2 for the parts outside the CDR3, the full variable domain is GAGVSQSPRYKVTKRGQDVALRCDPISGHVSLYWYRQALGQGPEFLTYFNYEAQQDKSGLPNDRFSAERPEGSISTLTIQRTEQRDSAMYRCASSLATGGTGELFFGEGSRLTVL.

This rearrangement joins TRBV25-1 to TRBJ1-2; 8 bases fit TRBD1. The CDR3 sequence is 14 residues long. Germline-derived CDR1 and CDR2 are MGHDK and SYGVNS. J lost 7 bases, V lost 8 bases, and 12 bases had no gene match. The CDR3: CASARGQGASGYTF. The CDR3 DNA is TGTGCCAGCGCTCGGGGGCAGGGGGCTAGTGGCTACACCTTC.

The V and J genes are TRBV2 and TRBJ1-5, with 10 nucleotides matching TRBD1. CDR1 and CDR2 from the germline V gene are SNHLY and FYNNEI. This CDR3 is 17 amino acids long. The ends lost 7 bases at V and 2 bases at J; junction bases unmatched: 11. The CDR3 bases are TGTGCCAGCAATCCTAGGGGGGACAGGGGAGGCAATCAGCCCCAGCATTTT. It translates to CASNPRGDRGGNQPQHF. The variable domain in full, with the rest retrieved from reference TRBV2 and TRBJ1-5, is EPEVTQTPSHQVTQMGQEVILRCVPISNHLYFYWYRQILGQKVEFLVSFYNNEISEKSEIFDDQFSVERPDGSNFTLKIRSTKLEDSAMYFCASNPRGDRGGNQPQHFGDGTRLSIL.

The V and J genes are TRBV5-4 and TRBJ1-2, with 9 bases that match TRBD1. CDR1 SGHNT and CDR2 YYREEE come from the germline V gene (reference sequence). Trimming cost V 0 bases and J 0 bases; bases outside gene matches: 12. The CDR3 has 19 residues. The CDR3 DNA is TGTGCCAGCAGCTTGGGCTCCCAGGGACAGGGCCCCTCTAACTATGGCTACACCTTC. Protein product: CASSLGSQGQGPSNYGYTF.

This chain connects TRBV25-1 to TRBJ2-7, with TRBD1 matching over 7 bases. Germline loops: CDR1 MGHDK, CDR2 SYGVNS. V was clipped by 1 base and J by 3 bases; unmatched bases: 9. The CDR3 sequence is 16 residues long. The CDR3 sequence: CASSESPTGENYEQYF. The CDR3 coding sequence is TGTGCCAGCAGTGAATCTCCCACAGGGGAAAACTACGAGCAGTACTTC.

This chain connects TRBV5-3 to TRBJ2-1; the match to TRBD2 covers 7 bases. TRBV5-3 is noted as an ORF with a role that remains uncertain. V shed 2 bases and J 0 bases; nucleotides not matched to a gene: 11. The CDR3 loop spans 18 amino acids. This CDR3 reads CARSFLLADKSSYNEQFF. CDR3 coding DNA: TGTGCCAGAAGCTTTCTCCTAGCGGATAAGAGCTCCTACAATGAGCAGTTCTTC.

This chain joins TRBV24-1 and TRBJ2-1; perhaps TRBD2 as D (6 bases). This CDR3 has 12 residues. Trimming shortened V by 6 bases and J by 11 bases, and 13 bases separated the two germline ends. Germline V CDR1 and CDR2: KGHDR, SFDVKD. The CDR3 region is CATSFGGMKQFF. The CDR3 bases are TGTGCCACCAGTTTTGGGGGGATGAAGCAGTTCTTC.

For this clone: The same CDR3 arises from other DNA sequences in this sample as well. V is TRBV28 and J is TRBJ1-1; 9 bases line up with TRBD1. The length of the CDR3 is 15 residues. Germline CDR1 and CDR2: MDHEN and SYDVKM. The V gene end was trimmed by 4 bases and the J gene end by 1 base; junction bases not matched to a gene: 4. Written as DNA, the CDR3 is TGTGCCAGCAGTTCACAGGGGGCCCCGAACACTGAAGCTTTCTTT. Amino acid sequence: CASSSQGAPNTEAFF.

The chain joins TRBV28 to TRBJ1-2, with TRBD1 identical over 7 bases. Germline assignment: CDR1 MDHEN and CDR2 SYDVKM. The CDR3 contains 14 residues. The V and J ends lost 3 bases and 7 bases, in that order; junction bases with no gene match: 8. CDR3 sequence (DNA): TGTGCCAGCAGTTTTTCCGACAGGGTAGGTGGCTACACCTTC. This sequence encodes CASSFSDRVGGYTF.

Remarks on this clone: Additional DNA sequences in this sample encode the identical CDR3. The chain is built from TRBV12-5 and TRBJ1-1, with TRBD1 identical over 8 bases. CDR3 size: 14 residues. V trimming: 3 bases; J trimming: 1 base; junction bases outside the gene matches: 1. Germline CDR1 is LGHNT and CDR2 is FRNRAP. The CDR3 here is CASGFGTGNTEAFF. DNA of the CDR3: TGTGCTAGTGGTTTCGGGACAGGGAACACTGAAGCTTTCTTT.

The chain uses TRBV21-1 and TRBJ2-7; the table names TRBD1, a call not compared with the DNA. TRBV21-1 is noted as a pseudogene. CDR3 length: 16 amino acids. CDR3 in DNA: TGTGCCAGCAGCAAAGCGGAAGGACACCCCACCTACGAGCAGTACTTC. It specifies CASSKAEGHPTYEQYF.

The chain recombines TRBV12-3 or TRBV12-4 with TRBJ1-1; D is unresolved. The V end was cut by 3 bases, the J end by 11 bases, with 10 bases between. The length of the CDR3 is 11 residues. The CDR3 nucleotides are TGTGCCAGCAGTTTCCGTGGGGAGGCTTTCTTT. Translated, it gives CASSFRGEAFF.

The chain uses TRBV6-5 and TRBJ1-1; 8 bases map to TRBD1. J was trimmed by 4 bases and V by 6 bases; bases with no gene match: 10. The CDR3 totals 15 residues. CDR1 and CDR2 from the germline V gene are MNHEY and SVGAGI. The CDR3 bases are TGTGCCAGCAGATCACCGACAGGGACAGGCACTGAAGCTTTCTTT. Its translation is CASRSPTGTGTEAFF.

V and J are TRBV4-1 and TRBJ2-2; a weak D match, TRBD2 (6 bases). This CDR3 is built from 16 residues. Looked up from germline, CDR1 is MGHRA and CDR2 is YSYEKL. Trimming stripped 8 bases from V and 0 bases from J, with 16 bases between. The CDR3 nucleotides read TGCGCCAGCCGGGGAGTGGGGGGACCGAACACCGGGGAGCTGTTTTTT. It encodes CASRGVGGPNTGELFF.

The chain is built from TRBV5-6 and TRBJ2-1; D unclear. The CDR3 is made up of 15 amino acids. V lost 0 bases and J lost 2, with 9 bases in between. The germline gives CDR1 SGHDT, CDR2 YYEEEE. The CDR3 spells CASSLVDSTYNEQFF. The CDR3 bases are TGTGCCAGCAGCTTGGTGGATAGCACCTACAATGAGCAGTTCTTC.

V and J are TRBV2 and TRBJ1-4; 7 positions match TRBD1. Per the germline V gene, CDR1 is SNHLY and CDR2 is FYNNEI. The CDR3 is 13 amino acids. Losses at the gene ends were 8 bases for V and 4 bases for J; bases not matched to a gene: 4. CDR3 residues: CASLGTDNEKLFF. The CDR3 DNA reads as TGTGCCAGCCTCGGGACAGATAATGAAAAACTGTTTTTT. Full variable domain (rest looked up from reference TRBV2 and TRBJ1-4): EPEVTQTPSHQVTQMGQEVILRCVPISNHLYFYWYRQILGQKVEFLVSFYNNEISEKSEIFDDQFSVERPDGSNFTLKIRSTKLEDSAMYFCASLGTDNEKLFFGSGTQLSVL.

CDR3 sequence reads: CASSDRYSGGTGELFF. In DNA form, the CDR3 reads TGTGCCAGCAGTGATAGATATAGCGGGGGCACCGGGGAGCTGTTTTTT. The chain combines TRBV6-1 with TRBJ2-2; the match to TRBD2 covers 9 bases. The V gene end was trimmed by 3 bases and the J gene end by 4 bases; junction bases not matched to a gene: 6. Germline V gives CDR1 MNHNS, CDR2 SASEGT. The CDR3 loop spans 16 amino acids.

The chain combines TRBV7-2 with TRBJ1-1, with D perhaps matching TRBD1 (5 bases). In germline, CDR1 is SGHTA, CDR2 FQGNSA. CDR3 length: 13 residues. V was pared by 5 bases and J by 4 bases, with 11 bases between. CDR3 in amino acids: CASSAQGGTEAFF. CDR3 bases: TGTGCCAGCAGCGCGCAGGGCGGCACTGAAGCTTTCTTT.

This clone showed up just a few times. The CDR3 protein is CASSNKIATGLNQPQHF. In nucleotides, the CDR3 is TGTGCCAGCAGTAACAAGATAGCTACAGGGCTCAATCAGCCCCAGCATTTT. The chain has TRBV28 and TRBJ1-5; D perhaps matches TRBD1 (6 bases). The V end was cut by 5 bases, the J end by 3 bases, with 20 bases between. Germline assignment: CDR1 MDHEN and CDR2 SYDVKM. This CDR3 spans 17 amino acids.

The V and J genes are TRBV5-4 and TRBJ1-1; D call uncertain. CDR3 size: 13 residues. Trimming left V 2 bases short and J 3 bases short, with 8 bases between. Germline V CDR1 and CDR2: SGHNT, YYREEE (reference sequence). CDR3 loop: CASSFSGDTEAFF. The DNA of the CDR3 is TGTGCCAGCAGCTTTTCCGGGGACACTGAAGCTTTCTTT.

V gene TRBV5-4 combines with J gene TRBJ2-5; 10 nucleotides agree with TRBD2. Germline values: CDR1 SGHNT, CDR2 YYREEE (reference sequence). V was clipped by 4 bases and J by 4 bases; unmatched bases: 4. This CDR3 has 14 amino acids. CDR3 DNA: TGTGCCAGCAGCCCAGCGGGGGGGCGAGAGACCCAGTACTTC. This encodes CASSPAGGRETQYF.

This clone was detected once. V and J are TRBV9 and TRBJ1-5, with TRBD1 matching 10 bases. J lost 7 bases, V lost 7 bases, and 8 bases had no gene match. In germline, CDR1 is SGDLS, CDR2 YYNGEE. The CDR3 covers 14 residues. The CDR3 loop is CASSTGGAGQPQHF. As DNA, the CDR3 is TGTGCCAGCTCGACAGGGGGCGCAGGACAGCCCCAGCATTTT.

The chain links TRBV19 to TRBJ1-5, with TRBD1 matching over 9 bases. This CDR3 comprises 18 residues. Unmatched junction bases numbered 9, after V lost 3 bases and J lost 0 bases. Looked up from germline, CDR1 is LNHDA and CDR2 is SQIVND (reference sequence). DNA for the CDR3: TGTGCCAGTAGTATGGAGGACAGGGGAGGGTTTAGCAATCAGCCCCAGCATTTT. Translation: CASSMEDRGGFSNQPQHF.

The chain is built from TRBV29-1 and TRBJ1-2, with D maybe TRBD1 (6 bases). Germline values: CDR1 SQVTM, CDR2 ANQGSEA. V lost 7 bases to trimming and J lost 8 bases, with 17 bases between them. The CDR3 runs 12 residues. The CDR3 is CSAPGALGGYTF. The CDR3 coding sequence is TGCAGCGCCCCAGGGGCGTTGGGAGGCTACACCTTC.

DNA for the CDR3: TGTGCCAGCACCAGGACAGGGGGCGCATCATATGGCTACACCTTC. Its protein product is CASTRTGGASYGYTF. The genes are TRBV6-5 and TRBJ1-2, with TRBD1 matching 11 bases. The V gene's germline CDR1 is MNHEY and CDR2 SVGAGI. This CDR3 spans 15 amino acids. The junction had 9 bases not matched to a gene; V was cut back by 7 bases and J by 5 bases.